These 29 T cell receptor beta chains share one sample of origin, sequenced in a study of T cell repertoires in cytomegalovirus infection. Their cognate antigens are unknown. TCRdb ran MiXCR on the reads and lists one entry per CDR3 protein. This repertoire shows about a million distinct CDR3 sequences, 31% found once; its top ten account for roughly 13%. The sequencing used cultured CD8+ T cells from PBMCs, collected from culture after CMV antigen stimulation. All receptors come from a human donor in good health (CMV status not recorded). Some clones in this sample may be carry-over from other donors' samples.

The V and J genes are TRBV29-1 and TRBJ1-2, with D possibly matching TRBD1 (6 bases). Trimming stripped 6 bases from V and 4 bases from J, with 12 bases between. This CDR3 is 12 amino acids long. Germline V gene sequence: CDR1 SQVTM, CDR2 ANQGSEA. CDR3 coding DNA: TGCAGCGTCCCATCGGGGGCCTATGGCTACACCTTC. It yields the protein CSVPSGAYGYTF.

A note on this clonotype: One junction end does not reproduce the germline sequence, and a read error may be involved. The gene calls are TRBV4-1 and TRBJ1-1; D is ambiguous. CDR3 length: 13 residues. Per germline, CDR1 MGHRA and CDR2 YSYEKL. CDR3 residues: CASSQGGNTDAFF. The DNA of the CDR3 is TGCGCCAGCAGCCAAGGGGGAAACACTGATGCTTTCTTT.

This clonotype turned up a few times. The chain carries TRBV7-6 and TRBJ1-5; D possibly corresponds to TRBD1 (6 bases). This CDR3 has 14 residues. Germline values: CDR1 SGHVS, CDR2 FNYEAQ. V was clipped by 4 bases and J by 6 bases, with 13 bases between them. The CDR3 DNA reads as TGTGCCAGCAGCTCCGCGGGGGCAGCTCAGCCCCAGCATTTT. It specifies CASSSAGAAQPQHF.

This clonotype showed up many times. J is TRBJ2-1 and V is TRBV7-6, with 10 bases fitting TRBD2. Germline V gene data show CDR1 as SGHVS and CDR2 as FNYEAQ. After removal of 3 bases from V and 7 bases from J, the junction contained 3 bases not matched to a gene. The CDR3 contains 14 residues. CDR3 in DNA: TGTGCCAGCAGCTTTTTAGCGGGGGGAAATGAGCAGTTCTTC. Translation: CASSFLAGGNEQFF.

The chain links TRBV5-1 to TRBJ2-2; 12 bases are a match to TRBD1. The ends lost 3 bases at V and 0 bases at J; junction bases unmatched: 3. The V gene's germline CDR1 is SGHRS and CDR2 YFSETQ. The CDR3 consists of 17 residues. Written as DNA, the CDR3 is TGCGCCAGCAGCTGGGGACAGGGGGCCCCGAACACCGGGGAGCTGTTTTTT. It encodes CASSWGQGAPNTGELFF. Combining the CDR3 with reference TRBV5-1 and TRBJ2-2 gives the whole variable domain KAGVTQTPRYLIKTRGQQVTLSCSPISGHRSVSWYQQTPGQGLQFLFEYFSETQRNKGNFPGRFSGRQFSNSRSEMNVSTLELGDSALYLCASSWGQGAPNTGELFFGEGSRLTVL.

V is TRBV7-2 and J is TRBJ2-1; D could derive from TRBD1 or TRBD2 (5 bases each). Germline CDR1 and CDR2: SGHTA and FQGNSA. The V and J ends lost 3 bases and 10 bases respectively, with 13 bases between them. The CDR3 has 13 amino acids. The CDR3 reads CASSFDVGVEQFF. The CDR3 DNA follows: TGTGCCAGCAGCTTTGATGTGGGGGTCGAGCAGTTCTTC.

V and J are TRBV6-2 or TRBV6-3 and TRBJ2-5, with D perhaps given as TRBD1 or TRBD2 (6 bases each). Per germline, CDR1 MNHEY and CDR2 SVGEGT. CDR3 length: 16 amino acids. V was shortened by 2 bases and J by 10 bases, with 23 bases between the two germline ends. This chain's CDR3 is CASSYPGAPRNEVQYF. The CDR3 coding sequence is TGTGCCAGCAGTTACCCGGGGGCTCCGAGGAACGAGGTCCAGTACTTC.

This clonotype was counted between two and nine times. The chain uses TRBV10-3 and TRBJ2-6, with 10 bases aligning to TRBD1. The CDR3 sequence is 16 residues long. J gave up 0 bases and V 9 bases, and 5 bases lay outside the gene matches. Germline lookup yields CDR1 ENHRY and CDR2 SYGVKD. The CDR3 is CAIQGQGYSGANVLTF. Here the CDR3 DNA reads TGTGCCATTCAGGGACAGGGGTACTCTGGGGCCAACGTCCTGACTTTC.

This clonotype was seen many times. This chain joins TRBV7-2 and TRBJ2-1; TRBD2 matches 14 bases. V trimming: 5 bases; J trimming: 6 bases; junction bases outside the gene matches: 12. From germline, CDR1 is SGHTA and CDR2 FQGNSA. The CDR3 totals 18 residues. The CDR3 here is CASSLRLAGGLVANEQFF. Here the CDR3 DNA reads TGTGCCAGCAGCCTCCGACTAGCGGGGGGGCTGGTAGCCAATGAGCAGTTCTTC.

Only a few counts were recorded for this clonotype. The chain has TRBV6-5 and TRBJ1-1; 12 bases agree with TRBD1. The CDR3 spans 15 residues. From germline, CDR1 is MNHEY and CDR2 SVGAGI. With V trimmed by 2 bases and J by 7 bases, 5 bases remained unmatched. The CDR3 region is CASSYRRDRGLEAFF. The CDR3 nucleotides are TGTGCCAGCAGTTACCGCCGGGACAGGGGGCTTGAAGCTTTCTTT.

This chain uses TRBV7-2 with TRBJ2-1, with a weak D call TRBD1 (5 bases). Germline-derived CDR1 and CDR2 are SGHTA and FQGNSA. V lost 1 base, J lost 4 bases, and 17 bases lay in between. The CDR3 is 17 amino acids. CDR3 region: CASSLGRTPLRYNEQFF. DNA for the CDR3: TGTGCCAGCAGCTTAGGAAGGACACCGCTCCGTTACAATGAGCAGTTCTTC.

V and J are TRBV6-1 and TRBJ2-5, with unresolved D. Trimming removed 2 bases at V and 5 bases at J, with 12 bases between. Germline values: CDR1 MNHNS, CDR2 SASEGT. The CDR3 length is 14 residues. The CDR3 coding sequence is TGTGCCAGCAGTGAATATCGGGTCAGGGAGACCCAGTACTTC. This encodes CASSEYRVRETQYF.

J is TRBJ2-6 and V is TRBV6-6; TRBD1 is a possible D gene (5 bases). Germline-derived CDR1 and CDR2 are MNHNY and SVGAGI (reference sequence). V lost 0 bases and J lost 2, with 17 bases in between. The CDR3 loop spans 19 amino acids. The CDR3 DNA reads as TGTGCCAGCAGTTACTCTCGGACATCAGTCCTCCCTGGGGCCAACGTCCTGACTTTC. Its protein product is CASSYSRTSVLPGANVLTF.

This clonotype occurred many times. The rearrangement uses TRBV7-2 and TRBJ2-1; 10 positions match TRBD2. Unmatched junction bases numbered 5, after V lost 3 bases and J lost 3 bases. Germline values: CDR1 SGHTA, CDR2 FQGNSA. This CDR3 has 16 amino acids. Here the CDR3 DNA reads TGTGCCAGCAGCTTCCGGACTAGCGGATACTACAATGAGCAGTTCTTC. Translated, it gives CASSFRTSGYYNEQFF.

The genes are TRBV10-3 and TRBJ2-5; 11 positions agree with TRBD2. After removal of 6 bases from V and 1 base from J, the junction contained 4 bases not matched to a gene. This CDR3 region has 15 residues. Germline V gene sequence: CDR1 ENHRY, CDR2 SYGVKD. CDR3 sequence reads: CAISASGGSQETQYF. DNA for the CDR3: TGTGCCATCAGCGCTAGCGGGGGGTCCCAAGAGACCCAGTACTTC.

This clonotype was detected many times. The CDR3, as DNA: TGTGCCAGCAGCTTAGCAGGGGACAGGGCATCTACCGGGGAGCTGTTTTTT. Amino acids: CASSLAGDRASTGELFF. The chain recombines TRBV7-2 with TRBJ2-2; TRBD1 agrees at 9 bases. The CDR3 is made up of 17 amino acids. CDR1 and CDR2 (germline): SGHTA, FQGNSA. The junction had 7 bases not matched to a gene; V was cut back by 0 bases and J by 5 bases.

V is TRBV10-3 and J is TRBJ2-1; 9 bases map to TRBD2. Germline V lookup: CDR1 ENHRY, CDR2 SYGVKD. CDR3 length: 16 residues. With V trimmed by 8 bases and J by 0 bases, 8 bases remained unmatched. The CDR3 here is CAILFKAGGSYNEQFF. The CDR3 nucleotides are TGTGCCATCCTATTTAAAGCGGGAGGCTCCTACAATGAGCAGTTCTTC.

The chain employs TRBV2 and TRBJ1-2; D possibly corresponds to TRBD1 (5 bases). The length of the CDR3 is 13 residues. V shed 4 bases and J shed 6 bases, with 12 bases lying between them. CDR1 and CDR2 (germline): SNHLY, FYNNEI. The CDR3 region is CASSVGRGNGYTF. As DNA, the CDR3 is TGTGCCAGCAGTGTAGGCCGGGGGAATGGCTACACCTTC.

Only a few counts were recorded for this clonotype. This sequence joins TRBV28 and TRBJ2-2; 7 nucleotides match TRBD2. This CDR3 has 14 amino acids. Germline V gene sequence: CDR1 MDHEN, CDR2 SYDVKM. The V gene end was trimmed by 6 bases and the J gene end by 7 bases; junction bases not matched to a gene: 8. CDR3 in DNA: TGTGCCAGCAGACCAGCGGGGATGGGCGGGGAGCTGTTTTTT. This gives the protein CASRPAGMGGELFF.

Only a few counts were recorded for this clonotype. The CDR3 DNA sequence: TGCAGTGCTAGAGATTCTCAGCACTACTATGGCTACACCTTC. Protein sequence: CSARDSQHYYGYTF. The chain joins TRBV20-1 to TRBJ1-2, with D uncertain. V shed 0 bases and J shed 3 bases, with 11 bases lying between them. This CDR3 has 14 amino acids. CDR1 and CDR2 from the germline V gene are DFQATT and SNEGSKA (reference sequence).

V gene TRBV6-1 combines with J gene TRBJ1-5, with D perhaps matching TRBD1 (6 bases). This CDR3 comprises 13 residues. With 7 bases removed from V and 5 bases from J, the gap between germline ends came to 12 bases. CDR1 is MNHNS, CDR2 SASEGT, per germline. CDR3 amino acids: CASMRGPDQPQHF. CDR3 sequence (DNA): TGTGCCAGCATGCGGGGGCCGGATCAGCCCCAGCATTTT.

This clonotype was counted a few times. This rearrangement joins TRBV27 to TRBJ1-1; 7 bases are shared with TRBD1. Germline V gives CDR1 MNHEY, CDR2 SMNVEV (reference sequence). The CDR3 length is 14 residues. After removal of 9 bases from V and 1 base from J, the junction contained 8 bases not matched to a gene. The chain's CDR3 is CASADRAWNTEAFF. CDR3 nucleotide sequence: TGTGCCAGTGCCGACAGGGCATGGAACACTGAAGCTTTCTTT.

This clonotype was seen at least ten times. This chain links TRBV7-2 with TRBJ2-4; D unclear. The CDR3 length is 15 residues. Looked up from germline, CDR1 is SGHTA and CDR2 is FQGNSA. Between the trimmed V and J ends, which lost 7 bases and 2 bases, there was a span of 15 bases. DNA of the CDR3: TGTGCCAGCACTCTAAATGTCCGGACCAAAAACATTCAGTACTTC. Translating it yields CASTLNVRTKNIQYF.

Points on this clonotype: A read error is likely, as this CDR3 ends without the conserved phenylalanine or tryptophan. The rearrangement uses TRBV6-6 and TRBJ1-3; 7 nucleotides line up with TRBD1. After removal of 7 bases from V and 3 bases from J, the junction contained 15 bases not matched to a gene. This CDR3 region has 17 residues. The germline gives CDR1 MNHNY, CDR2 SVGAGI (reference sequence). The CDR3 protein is CASIVTGDGTLGNTIYI. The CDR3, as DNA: TGTGCCAGCATTGTAACAGGGGACGGTACTCTTGGAAACACCATATATATT.

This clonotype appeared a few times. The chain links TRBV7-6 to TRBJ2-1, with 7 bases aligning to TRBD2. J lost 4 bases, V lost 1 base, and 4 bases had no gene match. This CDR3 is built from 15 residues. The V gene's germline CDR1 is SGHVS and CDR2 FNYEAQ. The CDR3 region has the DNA TGTGCCAGCAGCTTAGTTACTAGCGCTTACAATGAGCAGTTCTTC. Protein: CASSLVTSAYNEQFF.

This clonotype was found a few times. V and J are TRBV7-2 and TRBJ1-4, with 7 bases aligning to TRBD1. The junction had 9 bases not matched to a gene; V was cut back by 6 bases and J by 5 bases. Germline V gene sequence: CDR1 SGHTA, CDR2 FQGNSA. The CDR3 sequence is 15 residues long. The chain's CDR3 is CASRTRDSRNEKLFF. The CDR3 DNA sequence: TGTGCCAGCAGGACACGGGACAGCAGAAATGAAAAACTGTTTTTT.

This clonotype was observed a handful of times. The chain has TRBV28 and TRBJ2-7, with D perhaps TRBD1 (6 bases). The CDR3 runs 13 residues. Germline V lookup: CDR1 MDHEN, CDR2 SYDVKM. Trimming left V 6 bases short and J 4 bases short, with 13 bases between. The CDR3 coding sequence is TGTGCCAGCAGCGCCCTCGGGACATACGAGCAGTACGTC. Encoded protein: CASSALGTYEQYV.

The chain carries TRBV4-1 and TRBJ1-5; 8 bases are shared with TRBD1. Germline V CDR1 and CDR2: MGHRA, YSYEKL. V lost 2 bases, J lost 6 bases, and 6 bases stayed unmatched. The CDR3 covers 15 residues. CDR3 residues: CASSQPQDRAQPQHF. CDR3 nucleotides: TGCGCCAGCAGCCAACCCCAGGACAGGGCTCAGCCCCAGCATTTT.

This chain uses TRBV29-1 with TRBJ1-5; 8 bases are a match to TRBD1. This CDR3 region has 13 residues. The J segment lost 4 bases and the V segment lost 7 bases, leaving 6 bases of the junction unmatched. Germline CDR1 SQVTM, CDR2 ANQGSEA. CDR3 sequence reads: CSAQTGANQPQHF. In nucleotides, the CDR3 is TGCAGCGCCCAGACAGGGGCAAATCAGCCCCAGCATTTT.